This TCR beta chain was identified in a study of T cell repertoires in cytomegalovirus infection. Remarks on this clonotype: Its specificity is not known.

TCRdb processed the reads anew with MiXCR; each CDR3 protein has one entry. The sample shows 50,000 to 60,000 distinct CDR3 sequences, less than 20% of them seen only once. V lost 4 bases, J lost 5 bases, and 11 bases lay in between. From germline, CDR1 is MNHEY and CDR2 SMNVEV (reference sequence). The CDR3 runs to 13 residues. The receptor's source is a human donor in good health (CMV status not recorded). Some clones in this sample may be carry-over from other donors' samples. The gene calls are TRBV27 and TRBJ1-2, with unresolved D. This sample comprised CD8+ T cells from cultured PBMCs, obtained from culture after CMV antigen stimulation. The CDR3 loop is CASSYGKSYGYTF. DNA of the CDR3: TGTGCCAGCAGTTACGGGAAATCTTATGGCTACACCTTC.